These T cell receptor beta chains were read from a single sample in a study of blood T cells in healthy people across ages. TCRdb ran MiXCR on the 5' RACE reads and lists one entry per CDR3 protein. Of around 1.5 million distinct CDR3 sequences in the sample, 45% to 70% were seen once. The sequenced sample consisted of blood. The receptors derive from a young man in good health. CDR3s include the opening cysteine and the closing phenylalanine or tryptophan. A D gene is named only where the DNA matches it firmly. Only some rows state a clone size, as once, few, many or a class for expanded clones.

once,TRBJ1-5,TRBV4-1,15,-,CASSQGFSSDQPQHF,TGCGCCAGCAGCCAAGGATTTAGCAGTGATCAGCCCCAGCATTTT
-,TRBJ2-1,TRBV4-1,17,TRBD1,CASSRTHGQDQHVGQFF,TGCGCCAGCAGCCGAACCCATGGACAGGATCAACATGTAGGGCAGTTCTTC
few,TRBJ2-3,TRBV4-2,16,-,CASSLSGETSTDTQYF,TGTGCCAGCAGCCTCTCGGGGGAGACCAGCACAGATACGCAGTATTTT
-,TRBJ1-5,TRBV6-2/TRBV6-3,17,-,CASTPGPLMSAYQPQHF,TGTGCCAGCACCCCGGGACCCCTCATGTCTGCATATCAGCCCCAGCATTTT
-,TRBJ2-1,TRBV12-3/TRBV12-4,15,-,CASSFSGSRGNEQFF,TGTGCCAGCAGTTTTTCAGGATCTAGGGGTAATGAGCAGTTCTTC
-,TRBJ2-2,TRBV6-1,13,TRBD1,CASRQGAIGELFF,TGTGCCAGCAGACAGGGGGCCATCGGGGAGCTGTTTTTT
few,TRBJ1-2,TRBV10-3,14,TRBD1,CAISSDRGDYGYTF,TGTGCCATCAGCTCAGACAGGGGAGACTATGGCTACACCTTC
few,TRBJ2-7,TRBV9,15,-,CASSVEHGPTYEQYF,TGTGCCAGCAGCGTAGAACACGGGCCCACCTACGAGCAGTACTTC
-,TRBJ2-6,TRBV20-1,16,-,CSAIGDVQSGANVLTF,TGCAGTGCTATTGGGGACGTACAATCTGGGGCCAACGTCCTGACTTTC
once,TRBJ2-5,TRBV12-5,14,-,CASVPVTGEETQYF,TGTGCTAGTGTGCCGGTGACGGGGGAAGAGACCCAGTACTTC
-,TRBJ2-3,TRBV7-2,17,TRBD2,CASSFRLAGGGTDTQYF,TGTGCCAGCAGCTTCAGACTAGCGGGGGGTGGGACAGATACGCAGTATTTT
-,TRBJ2-7,TRBV29-1,14,TRBD1,CSVRTGTGGYEQYF,TGCAGCGTCCGTACCGGGACAGGGGGCTACGAGCAGTACTTC
-,TRBJ2-3,TRBV6-5,16,TRBD1,CASSYSGTGVLDTQYF,TGTGCCAGCAGTTACTCCGGGACAGGGGTCTTGGATACGCAGTATTTT
-,TRBJ2-7,TRBV27,16,-,CASSLSMDTTPYEQYF,TGTGCCAGCAGTTTATCGATGGACACGACACCCTACGAGCAGTACTTC
-,TRBJ1-1,TRBV7-9,15,-,CASSAQQSVNTEAFF,TGTGCCAGCAGCGCGCAGCAAAGCGTGAACACTGAAGCTTTCTTT
-,TRBJ2-2,TRBV12-3/TRBV12-4,11,-,CATLNNGELFF,TGTGCCACCCTGAATAACGGGGAGCTGTTTTTT
-,TRBJ2-2,TRBV6-5,14,TRBD2,CASSLTSGAGELFF,TGTGCCAGCAGTTTGACTAGCGGGGCCGGGGAGCTGTTTTTT
few,TRBJ2-7,TRBV20-1,16,TRBD2,CSAREAGTTKHNEQYF,TGCAGTGCTAGAGAAGCCGGGACTACCAAACACAATGAGCAGTACTTC
-,TRBJ2-5,TRBV6-6,15,-,CASSYSAGTQETQYF,TGTGCCAGCAGTTACTCAGCAGGGACACAAGAGACCCAGTACTTC
once,TRBJ2-1,TRBV7-2,17,TRBD2,CASSSPLLAGPYNEQFF,TGTGCCAGCAGCTCCCCCTTGCTAGCGGGACCTTACAATGAGCAGTTCTTC
-,TRBJ1-5,TRBV6-2/TRBV6-3,14,-,CASSYVTGNQPQHF,TGTGCCAGCAGTTATGTGACAGGCAATCAGCCCCAGCATTTT
-,TRBJ1-2,TRBV27,15,-,CASSFGATGDYGYTF,TGTGCCAGCAGTTTTGGGGCGACAGGAGACTATGGCTACACCTTC
-,TRBJ2-1,TRBV29-1,15,TRBD2,CSVPGARGGLDEQFF,TGCAGCGTGCCGGGGGCTCGGGGGGGCCTAGATGAGCAGTTCTTC
-,TRBJ1-1,TRBV5-1,14,TRBD1,CASSPWQGETEAFF,TGCGCCAGCAGCCCCTGGCAGGGGGAAACTGAAGCTTTCTTT
-,TRBJ2-7,TRBV5-4,13,-,CASLTGRSYEQYF,TGTGCCAGCCTTACAGGACGGTCCTACGAGCAGTACTTC
-,TRBJ1-2,TRBV4-2,15,-,CASSPRKNGGYGYTF,TGTGCCAGCAGCCCAAGGAAGAATGGCGGGTATGGCTACACCTTC
-,TRBJ2-1,TRBV19,16,-,CASSLDGARDHNEQFF,TGTGCCAGTAGTTTAGACGGGGCCCGGGACCACAATGAGCAGTTCTTC
few,TRBJ2-1,TRBV15,14,TRBD2,CATSSGTRGNEQFF,TGTGCCACCAGCTCCGGGACTAGAGGGAATGAGCAGTTCTTC
few,TRBJ2-5,TRBV28,14,TRBD2,CASRNGGIQETQYF,TGTGCCAGCAGGAACGGGGGGATCCAAGAGACCCAGTACTTC
few,TRBJ2-7,TRBV14,15,TRBD1,CASSSRDRAGYEQYF,TGTGCCAGCAGCAGCCGGGACAGGGCTGGCTACGAGCAGTACTTC
-,TRBJ2-4,TRBV18,13,-,CASSVSQMRKQYF,TGTGCCAGCTCAGTCAGCCAGATGAGGAAGCAGTACTTC
-,TRBJ2-5,TRBV12-3/TRBV12-4,12,-,CASSYGGQTQYF,TGTGCCAGCAGTTATGGGGGCCAGACCCAGTACTTC
-,TRBJ2-3,TRBV4-1,16,TRBD2,CASSQWVGGITDTQYF,TGCGCCAGCAGCCAGTGGGTCGGGGGGATCACAGATACGCAGTATTTT
-,TRBJ2-7,TRBV9,14,-,CASSVVGSRHEQYF,TGTGCCAGCAGCGTAGTAGGCTCTAGACACGAGCAGTACTTC
once,TRBJ1-4,TRBV2,15,-,CASSEATRVWEKLFF,TGTGCCAGCAGTGAAGCGACGAGGGTTTGGGAAAAACTGTTTTTT
-,TRBJ2-1,TRBV19,14,-,CASSIRGTLNEQFF,TGTGCCAGTAGTATACGGGGAACGCTTAATGAGCAGTTCTTC
-,TRBJ1-2,TRBV4-1,14,-,CASTPGQMNYGYTF,TGCGCCAGCACTCCAGGACAGATGAACTATGGCTACACCTTC
-,TRBJ2-7,TRBV20-1,14,TRBD2,CSARELAGVLEQYF,TGCAGTGCTAGAGAGCTAGCGGGGGTTCTTGAGCAGTACTTC
-,TRBJ2-5,TRBV20-1,14,-,CSAQPRRPQETQYF,TGCAGTGCCCAACCACGCCGGCCGCAGGAGACCCAGTACTTC
-,TRBJ1-1,TRBV11-2,18,TRBD1,CASSPPPGQGIKDTEAFF,TGTGCCAGCAGCCCTCCTCCGGGACAGGGGATAAAGGACACTGAAGCTTTCTTT
-,TRBJ2-4,TRBV7-2,16,TRBD2,CASSLWGLAGENIQYF,TGTGCCAGCAGCTTATGGGGACTAGCGGGAGAGAACATTCAGTACTTC